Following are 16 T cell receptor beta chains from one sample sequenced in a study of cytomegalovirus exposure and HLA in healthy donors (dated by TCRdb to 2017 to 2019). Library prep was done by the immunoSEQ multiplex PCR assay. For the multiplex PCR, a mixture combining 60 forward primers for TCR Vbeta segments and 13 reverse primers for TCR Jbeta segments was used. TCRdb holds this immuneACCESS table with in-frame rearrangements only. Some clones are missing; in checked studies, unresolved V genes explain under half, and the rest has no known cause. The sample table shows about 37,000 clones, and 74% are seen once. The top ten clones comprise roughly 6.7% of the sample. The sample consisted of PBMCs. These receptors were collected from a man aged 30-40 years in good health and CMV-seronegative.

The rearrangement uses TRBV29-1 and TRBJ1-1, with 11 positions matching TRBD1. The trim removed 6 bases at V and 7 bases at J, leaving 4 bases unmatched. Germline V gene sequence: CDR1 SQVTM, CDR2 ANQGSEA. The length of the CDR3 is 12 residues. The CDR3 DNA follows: TGCAGCGTCGGACAGGGGGCTCGTGAAGCTTTCTTT. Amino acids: CSVGQGAREAFF. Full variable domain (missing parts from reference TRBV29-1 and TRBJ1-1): SAVISQKPSRDICQRGTSLTIQCQVDSQVTMMFWYRQQPGQSLTLIATANQGSEATYESGFVIDKFPISRPNLTFSTLTVSNMSPEDSSIYLCSVGQGAREAFFGQGTRLTVV.

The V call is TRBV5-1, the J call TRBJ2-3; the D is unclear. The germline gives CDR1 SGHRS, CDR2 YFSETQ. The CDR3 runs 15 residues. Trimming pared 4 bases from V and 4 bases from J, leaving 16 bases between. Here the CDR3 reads CASSLMMTGADTQYF. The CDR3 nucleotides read TGCGCCAGCAGCCTTATGATGACGGGTGCAGATACGCAGTATTTT.

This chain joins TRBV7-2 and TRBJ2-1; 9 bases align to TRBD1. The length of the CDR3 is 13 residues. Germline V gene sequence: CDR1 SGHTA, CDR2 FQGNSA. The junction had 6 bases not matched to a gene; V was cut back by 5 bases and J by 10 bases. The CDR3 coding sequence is TGTGCCAGCAGCAGAACAGGGGGCGGGGAGCAGTTCTTC. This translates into CASSRTGGGEQFF.

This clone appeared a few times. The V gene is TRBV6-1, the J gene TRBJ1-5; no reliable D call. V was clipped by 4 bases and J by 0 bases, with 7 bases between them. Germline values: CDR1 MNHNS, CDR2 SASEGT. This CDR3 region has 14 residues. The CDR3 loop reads CASSGLISNQPQHF. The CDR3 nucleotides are TGTGCCAGCAGTGGACTGATTAGCAATCAGCCCCAGCATTTT.

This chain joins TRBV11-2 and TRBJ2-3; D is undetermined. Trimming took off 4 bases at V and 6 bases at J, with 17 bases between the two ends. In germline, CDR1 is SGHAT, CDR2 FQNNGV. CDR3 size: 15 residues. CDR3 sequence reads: CASSSESPRRDTQYF. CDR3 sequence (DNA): TGTGCCAGCAGCTCGGAGAGCCCGAGAAGGGATACGCAGTATTTT. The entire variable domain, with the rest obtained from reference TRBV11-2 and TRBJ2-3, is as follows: EAGVAQSPRYKIIEKRQSVAFWCNPISGHATLYWYQQILGQGPKLLIQFQNNGVVDDSQLPKDRFSAERLKGVDSTLKIQPAKLEDSAVYLCASSSESPRRDTQYFGPGTRLTVL.

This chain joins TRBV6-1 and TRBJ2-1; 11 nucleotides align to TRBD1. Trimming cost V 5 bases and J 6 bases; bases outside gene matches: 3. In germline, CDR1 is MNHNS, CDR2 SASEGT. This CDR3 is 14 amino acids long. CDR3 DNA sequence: TGTGCCAGCAGTCGGACAGGGGGCCCCAATGAGCAGTTCTTC. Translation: CASSRTGGPNEQFF.

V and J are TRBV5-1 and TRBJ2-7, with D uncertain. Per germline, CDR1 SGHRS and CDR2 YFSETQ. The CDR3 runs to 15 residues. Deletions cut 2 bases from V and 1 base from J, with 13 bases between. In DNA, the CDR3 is TGCGCCAGCAGCTTAGACGCCGTCGGGTCCTACGAGCAGTACTTC. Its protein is CASSLDAVGSYEQYF.

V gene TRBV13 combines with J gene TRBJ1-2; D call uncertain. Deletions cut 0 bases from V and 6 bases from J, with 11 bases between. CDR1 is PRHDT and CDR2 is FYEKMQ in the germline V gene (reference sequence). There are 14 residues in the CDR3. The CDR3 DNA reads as TGTGCCAGCAGCTTAGGACAGAGACCCCATGGCTACACCTTC. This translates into CASSLGQRPHGYTF. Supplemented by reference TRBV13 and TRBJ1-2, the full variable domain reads AAGVIQSPRHLIKEKRETATLKCYPIPRHDTVYWYQQGPGQDPQFLISFYEKMQSDKGSIPDRFSAQQFSDYHSELNMSSLELGDSALYFCASSLGQRPHGYTFGSGTRLTVV.

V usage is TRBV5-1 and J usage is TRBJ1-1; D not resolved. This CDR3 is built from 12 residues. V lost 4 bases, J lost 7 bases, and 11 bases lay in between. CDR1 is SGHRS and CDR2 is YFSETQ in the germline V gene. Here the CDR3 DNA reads TGCGCCAGCAGCCCGATGGGAGGTGAAGCTTTCTTT. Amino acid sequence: CASSPMGGEAFF.

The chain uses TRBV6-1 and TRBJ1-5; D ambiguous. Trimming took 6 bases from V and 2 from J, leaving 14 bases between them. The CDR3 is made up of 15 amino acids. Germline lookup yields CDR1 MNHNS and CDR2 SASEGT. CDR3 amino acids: CASSLYDSGNQPQHF. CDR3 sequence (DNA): TGTGCCAGCAGCCTCTATGACTCGGGCAATCAGCCCCAGCATTTT.

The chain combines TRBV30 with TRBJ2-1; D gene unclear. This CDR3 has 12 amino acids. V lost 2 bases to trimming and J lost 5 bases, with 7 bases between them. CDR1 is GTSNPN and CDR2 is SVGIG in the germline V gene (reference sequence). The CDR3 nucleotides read TGTGCCTGGAGTCGACTGAACAATGAGCAGTTCTTC. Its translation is CAWSRLNNEQFF.

This chain's CDR3 is CASSRQTGVHQPQHF. The DNA of the CDR3 is TGTGCCAGCAGTAGACAGACAGGGGTGCATCAGCCCCAGCATTTT. The genes are TRBV28 and TRBJ1-5; 8 nucleotides agree with TRBD1. With V trimmed by 5 bases and J by 5 bases, 8 bases remained unmatched. The germline CDR1 and CDR2 sequences are MDHEN and SYDVKM. This CDR3 is 15 amino acids long.

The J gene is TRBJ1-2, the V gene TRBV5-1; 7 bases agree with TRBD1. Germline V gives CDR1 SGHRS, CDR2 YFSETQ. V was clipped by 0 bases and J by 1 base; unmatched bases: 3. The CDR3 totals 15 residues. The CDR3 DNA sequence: TGCGCCAGCAGCTTGGCCGGGACAGTTAACTATGGCTACACCTTC. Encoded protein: CASSLAGTVNYGYTF. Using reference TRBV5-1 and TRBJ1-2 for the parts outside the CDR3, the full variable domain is KAGVTQTPRYLIKTRGQQVTLSCSPISGHRSVSWYQQTPGQGLQFLFEYFSETQRNKGNFPGRFSGRQFSNSRSEMNVSTLELGDSALYLCASSLAGTVNYGYTFGSGTRLTVV.

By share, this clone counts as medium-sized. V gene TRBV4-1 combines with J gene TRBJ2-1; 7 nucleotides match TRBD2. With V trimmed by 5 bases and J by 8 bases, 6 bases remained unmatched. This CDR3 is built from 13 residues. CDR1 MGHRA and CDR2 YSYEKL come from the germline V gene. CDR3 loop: CASSFLSGHEQFF. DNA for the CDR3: TGCGCCAGCAGCTTCCTTAGCGGGCATGAGCAGTTCTTC.

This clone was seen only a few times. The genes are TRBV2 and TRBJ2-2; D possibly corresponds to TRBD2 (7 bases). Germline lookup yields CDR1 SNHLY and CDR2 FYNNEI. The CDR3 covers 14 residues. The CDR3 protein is CAGRGGSNTGELFF. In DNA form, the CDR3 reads TGTGCTGGAAGGGGGGGGTCGAACACCGGGGAGCTGTTTTTT.

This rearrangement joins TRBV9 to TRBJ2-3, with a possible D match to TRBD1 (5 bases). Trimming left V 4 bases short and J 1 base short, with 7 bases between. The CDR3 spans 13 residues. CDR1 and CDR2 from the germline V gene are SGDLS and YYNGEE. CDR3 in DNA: TGTGCCAGCAGCCAAGGGGGCACAGATACGCAGTATTTT. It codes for CASSQGGTDTQYF.